This entry features one TCR beta chain sequence. Antigen specificity is unknown. The entry originates in a study of T-cell memory formation after mild COVID-19. Study conclusions and caveats: Whereas later expanders leaned CD4+, clones contracting day 15 to 85 showed a balanced CD4/CD8 makeup. Pre-infection memory showed some responding clones, and this suggested that cross-reactive memory joined. Contracting CD4+ clones were located mainly in CM and EM, and CD8+ clones in EMRA.

Germline values: CDR1 MNHEY, CDR2 SVGAGI. This CDR3 region has 12 residues. V was cut by 6 bases and J by 4 bases, with 10 bases left in between. One entry per CDR3 protein, called by TCRdb with MiXCR from the 5' RACE reads. Of 450,000 to 700,000 distinct CDR3 sequences listed, about 20% are singletons. The specimen sequenced was PBMCs or a T cell subset sorted from them (not recorded which). The J gene is TRBJ2-7, the V gene TRBV6-5, with D possibly TRBD1 on 5 matching bases. This TCR came from an adult woman who had mild COVID-19 (a few samples of this study predate the infection). Cell type and time point are not known. The CDR3 sequence is CASRHSGYEQYF. The CDR3 DNA reads as TGTGCCAGCAGACACTCAGGGTACGAGCAGTACTTC.